The sequence of this T cell receptor (beta chain) was determined in a study of T cell responses to AZD1222 COVID-19 vaccine. The length of the CDR3 is 14 residues. Germline V CDR1 and CDR2: LGHNA, YNFKEQ. The V and J ends lost 1 base and 1 base respectively, with 7 bases between them. Study observations and caveats: Spike-wide coverage was observed for vaccine-associated CD4 TCRs, with dominant responses at 160-218 and 743-854. In all cases, repertoires were sampled only after the peak T cell response. In a largely white British group with more females than males, clonal diversity was possibly underestimated.

Using immunoSEQ multiplex PCR, the repertoire was profiled, and TCRdb retains in-frame clones only, with some absent. The top ten hold under 2% of the sample, which has some 130,000 clones, about 90% seen once. In the case of this clone: Its antigen is as yet unknown.

The specimen comprised peripheral blood, sampled on day 0 of AZD1222 vaccination. The chain recombines TRBV4-2 with TRBJ1-1; D is uncertain. The TCR comes from an adult in good health. DNA for the CDR3: TGTGCCAGCAGCCAAGCCCCCGGGAACACTGAAGCTTTCTTT. Residues: CASSQAPGNTEAFF.